This TCR beta chain was documented in a study of beta chain features in type 1 diabetes. Background on the study: Sorted cells examined across all samples numbered 107,917,701. Whole-study findings and limits: Patients with Type 1 diabetes showed moderately but significantly shorter TCRB CDR3s in all four CD4+ subsets.

Of the isolated RNA, all was reverse transcribed, and so the sequenced material was expressed TCRB transcripts. Data came from immunoSEQ multiplex PCR; TCRdb stores just in-frame clones and leaves some out. The table shows 200,000 to 300,000 clones, with approximately 10% occurring only once. The ends lost 7 bases at V and 5 bases at J; junction bases unmatched: 14. The CDR3 sequence is 16 residues long. The germline CDR1 and CDR2 sequences are SGHRS and YFSETQ. This clone showed up just a few times. No antigen is known for it. CD45RO/CCR7/CD25/CD127/CD95/CD27 sorting isolated CD4+ naive, central memory, regulatory and stem cell-like memory cells.

The clonotype was recovered from a young man with type 1 diabetes. The sequenced material came from naive CD4+ T cells from blood. This chain uses TRBV5-1 with TRBJ2-5, with TRBD2 matching 10 bases. The CDR3 DNA sequence: TGCGCCAGCCTCGCCCGACCTAGCGGGGGCAGCGAGACCCAGTACTTC. Translated, it gives CASLARPSGGSETQYF.